This T cell receptor (beta chain) is from a study of a mutant IDH1 vaccine in newly diagnosed glioma. Study information: A roughly 62% male, about 38% female split and a mean age of around 41 years characterized treated patients. It was radiotherapy, temozolomide, or both that patients received previously, with most receiving both.

TCRdb keeps only in-frame clones here, not all; method: immunoSEQ multiplex PCR. Altogether roughly 30,000 clones are present, 85% to 90% being singletons, with the ten largest covering around 2.5%. Time point meaning: week 23, last vaccination. Topical imiquimod was applied with each vaccine dose, which held 300 ug of mutant IDH1 20-mer peptide. This CDR3 contains 13 residues. Germline CDR1 is SGHNT and CDR2 is YYREEE (reference sequence). The V end lost 3 bases, the J end lost 0 bases, and 4 bases lay between the germline ends. With respect to this clone: Its antigen is undetermined. Other DNA sequences in the same sample also yield this CDR3.

This sample comprised PBMCs, obtained from a glioma patient whose treatment included an IDH1 peptide vaccine. The sequence was collected from a man in his forties with glioma. This chain joins TRBV5-4 and TRBJ2-1; no firm D call. The CDR3 DNA sequence: TGTGCCAGCAGCTCTAGCTCCTACAATGAGCAGTTCTTC. Protein sequence: CASSSSSYNEQFF. The whole variable domain, filled in from reference TRBV5-4 and TRBJ2-1, reads ETGVTQSPTHLIKTRGQQVTLRCSSQSGHNTVSWYQQALGQGPQFIFQYYREEENGRGNFPPRFSGLQFPNYSSELNVNALELDDSALYLCASSSSSYNEQFFGPGTRLTVL.